The next 14 T cell receptor beta chains were all read from a single sample in a study of blood T cell repertoires in COVID-19. Data came from immunoSEQ multiplex PCR; TCRdb stores just in-frame clones and leaves some out. The sample has around 110,000 clones, around four fifths seen once. The sequenced material came from peripheral blood. The receptor set was obtained from a man in his sixties or seventies with active or convalescent COVID-19.

This chain uses TRBV7-3 with TRBJ2-5; TRBD2 matches 7 bases. The CDR3 is 13 amino acids. Germline loops: CDR1 SGHTA, CDR2 FQGTGA. V was pared by 2 bases and J by 5 bases, with 2 bases of the junction left unmatched. The DNA of the CDR3 is TGTGCCAGCAGCTTATTTAGCGGGGAGACCCAGTACTTC. Protein sequence: CASSLFSGETQYF.

V usage is TRBV11-3 and J usage is TRBJ2-7; a weak D match, TRBD2 (5 bases). V was shortened by 3 bases and J by 1 base, with 16 bases between the two germline ends. Germline values: CDR1 SGHNT, CDR2 YENEEA. This CDR3 comprises 16 residues. CDR3 amino acids: CASSLEVGSWSYEQYF. In nucleotides, the CDR3 is TGTGCCAGCAGCTTGGAGGTGGGATCGTGGTCCTACGAGCAGTACTTC.

The rearrangement uses TRBV15 and TRBJ2-5; 10 nucleotides match TRBD1. The CDR3 has 12 amino acids. V lost 7 bases to trimming and J lost 5 bases; unmatched junction nucleotides: 1. From germline, CDR1 is LNHNV and CDR2 YYDKDF (reference sequence). CDR3 sequence: CATTGQGETQYF. In DNA, the CDR3 is TGTGCCACCACGGGACAGGGGGAGACCCAGTACTTC.

V usage is TRBV29-1 and J usage is TRBJ2-1, with TRBD2 matching 12 bases. This CDR3 is 14 amino acids long. Losses at the gene ends were 5 bases for V and 7 bases for J; bases not matched to a gene: 6. CDR1 and CDR2 from the germline V gene are SQVTM and ANQGSEA. CDR3 loop: CSVTTSGSENEQFF. CDR3 nucleotides: TGCAGCGTTACGACTAGCGGGAGTGAAAATGAGCAGTTCTTC.

CDR3 nucleotide sequence: TGTGCCAGCAGCCAAGCTGGGCGGGGGGGCAGACAAGAGACCCAGTACTTC. As protein: CASSQAGRGGRQETQYF. The chain joins TRBV3-1 (or the pseudogene TRBV3-2) to TRBJ2-5; TRBD2 agrees at 9 bases. The germline gives CDR1 LGHDT, CDR2 YNNKEL (reference sequence). This CDR3 region has 17 residues. Unmatched junction bases numbered 8, after V lost 1 base and J lost 2 bases.

The CDR3 here is CASSVGGEGQPQHF. CDR3 coding DNA: TGTGCCAGCAGCGTGGGGGGGGAAGGGCAGCCCCAGCATTTT. The chain recombines TRBV11-2 with TRBJ1-5, with a weak D call TRBD1 (5 bases). Germline lookup yields CDR1 SGHAT and CDR2 FQNNGV. Trimming left V 5 bases short and J 7 bases short, with 15 bases between. This CDR3 has 14 residues.

V gene TRBV5-8 combines with J gene TRBJ1-4; possible D gene TRBD1, 6 bases. Germline V gene lookup returns CDR1 SGHTS and CDR2 YDEGEE. The CDR3 contains 16 residues. V was cut by 0 bases and J by 0 bases, with 9 bases left in between. Here the CDR3 DNA reads TGTGCCAGCAGCTTGGGGGCAGGGGCAACTAATGAAAAACTGTTTTTT. Translation gives CASSLGAGATNEKLFF.

This clone was found once. The J gene is TRBJ2-3, the V gene TRBV9; 13 positions match TRBD2. Per germline, CDR1 SGDLS and CDR2 YYNGEE. This CDR3 is 18 amino acids long. After removal of 3 bases from V and 2 bases from J, the junction contained 9 bases not matched to a gene. DNA of the CDR3: TGTGCCAGCAGCGGGGGACTAGCGGGGAGGGTCACCACAGATACGCAGTATTTT. Its translation: CASSGGLAGRVTTDTQYF.

This chain joins TRBV7-2 and TRBJ2-1, with D possibly matching TRBD2 (6 bases). Trimming cost V 6 bases and J 2 bases, with 8 bases left between them. The length of the CDR3 is 13 residues. CDR1 is SGHTA and CDR2 is FQGNSA in the germline V gene. CDR3 residues: CASSWTTYNEQFF. CDR3 bases: TGTGCCAGCAGTTGGACTACCTACAATGAGCAGTTCTTC.

V and J are TRBV10-3 and TRBJ1-1, with TRBD1 identical over 7 bases. The CDR3 is 13 residues long. V trimming: 11 bases; J trimming: 3 bases; junction bases outside the gene matches: 9. Germline CDR1 and CDR2: ENHRY and SYGVKD. The CDR3 region is CAVRQGFDTEAFF. CDR3 in DNA: TGTGCCGTCCGACAGGGTTTCGACACTGAAGCTTTCTTT.

DNA for the CDR3: TGCGCCAGCAGCCAAGATCTTAGTGTTCAGGTGTACTTC. It translates to CASSQDLSVQVYF. The chain couples TRBV4-3 to TRBJ2-7; D uncertain. With 0 bases removed from V and 12 bases from J, the gap between germline ends came to 15 bases. This CDR3 comprises 13 residues. Germline V gene lookup returns CDR1 LGHNA and CDR2 YSLEER.

This clone was seen only once. The chain uses TRBV2 and TRBJ2-3; TRBD1 agrees at 10 bases. Germline V gives CDR1 SNHLY, CDR2 FYNNEI. Unmatched junction bases numbered 6, after V lost 2 bases and J lost 4 bases. The CDR3 sequence is 16 residues long. The CDR3, as DNA: TGTGCCAGCAGTGAACCGACAGGGGGCTGGGCAGATACGCAGTATTTT. Translation gives CASSEPTGGWADTQYF.

The chain joins TRBV7-3 to TRBJ2-7, with D possibly TRBD2 on 5 matching bases. The CDR3 contains 14 residues. CDR1 and CDR2 (germline): SGHTA, FQGTGA. Trimming left V 1 base short and J 4 bases short, with 11 bases between. The CDR3 protein is CASSLRSRGYEQYF. CDR3 nucleotides: TGTGCCAGCAGCTTAAGATCCCGGGGATACGAGCAGTACTTC.

This clone occurred a few times. J is TRBJ1-6 and V is TRBV19; 10 bases line up with TRBD1. Germline CDR1 LNHDA, CDR2 SQIVND (reference sequence). V lost 5 bases to trimming and J lost 5 bases; unmatched junction nucleotides: 6. The CDR3 spans 16 residues. The DNA for the CDR3 is TGTGCCAGTAGTCCAAGGGACAGGGGAAATAATTCACCCCTCCACTTT. Its protein product is CASSPRDRGNNSPLHF. Full variable domain (outside the CDR3, taken from reference TRBV19 and TRBJ1-6): DGGITQSPKYLFRKEGQNVTLSCEQNLNHDAMYWYRQDPGQGLRLIYYSQIVNDFQKGDIAEGYSVSREKKESFPLTVTSAQKNPTAFYLCASSPRDRGNNSPLHFGNGTRLTVT.